The clone carrying this T cell receptor beta chain was recorded at least ten times. Its specificity is not known. The data originate from a study of spatial heterogeneity in lung cancer. Background on the study: A consistent excess of beta-chain over alpha-chain sequences was detected.

As for time point: sample taken at primary tumor resection. Material for sequencing was whole RNA from tumor, nontumor lung or frozen PBMC, left unsorted. Each TCR cDNA molecule carried a unique molecular identifier. Via MiXCR, TCRdb re-called the 5' RACE reads, giving one row per CDR3 protein. The table records 20,000 to 30,000 distinct CDR3 sequences, roughly 8.3% of them present only once. Notes on the study in general: For expanded intratumoral alpha and beta TCRs, counts tracked tumor mutation counts.

CDR3 length: 16 amino acids. Trimming took 1 base from V and 0 from J, leaving 8 bases between them. The germline gives CDR1 SGHRS, CDR2 YFSETQ. This specimen consisted of lung tumor tissue, obtained at surgery. The receptor comes from a male donor with early-stage non-small cell lung cancer. This rearrangement joins TRBV5-1 to TRBJ2-6; D call uncertain. The CDR3 coding sequence is TGCGCCAGCAGCTTGACACCAGGCTCTGGGGCCAACGTCCTGACTTTC. This sequence encodes CASSLTPGSGANVLTF.